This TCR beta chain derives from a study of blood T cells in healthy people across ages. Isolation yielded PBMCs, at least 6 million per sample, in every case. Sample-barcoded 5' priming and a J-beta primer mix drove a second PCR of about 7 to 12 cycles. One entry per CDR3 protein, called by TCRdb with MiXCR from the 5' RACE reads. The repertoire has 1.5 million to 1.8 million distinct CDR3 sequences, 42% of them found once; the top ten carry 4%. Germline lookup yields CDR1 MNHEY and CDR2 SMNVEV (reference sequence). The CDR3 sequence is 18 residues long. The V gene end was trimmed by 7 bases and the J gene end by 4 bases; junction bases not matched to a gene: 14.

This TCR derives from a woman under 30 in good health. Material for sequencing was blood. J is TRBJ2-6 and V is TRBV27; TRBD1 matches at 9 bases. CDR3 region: CASTSRWTGVSGANVLTF. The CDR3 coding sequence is TGTGCCAGCACCTCCCGGTGGACAGGGGTATCCGGGGCCAACGTCCTGACTTTC.